A selection of T cell receptor beta chains follows, all from one sample in a study of spatial heterogeneity in lung cancer. Each CDR3 protein is one row after TCRdb ran MiXCR on the 5' RACE reads. This repertoire shows about 14,000 distinct CDR3 sequences, approximately 4.5% found once; its top ten account for 15% to 20%. The starting material was lung tumor tissue, obtained at surgery. The receptors were sampled from a female donor with early-stage non-small cell lung cancer. CDR3s include the opening cysteine and the closing phenylalanine or tryptophan. Each record gives: D gene, V gene, J gene, clone size, CDR3 protein, CDR3 DNA. A D gene is named only where the DNA matches it firmly. Rows may omit the clone size; those that give it use once, few, many or a size class.

d_gene: TRBD1
v_gene: TRBV30
j_gene: TRBJ2-6
abundance: many
CDR3aa: CAWTKKQGAVGANVLTF
CDR3nt: TGTGCCTGGACCAAAAAACAGGGGGCCGTTGGGGCCAACGTCCTGACTTTC

d_gene: -
v_gene: TRBV11-2
j_gene: TRBJ2-2
abundance: -
CDR3aa: CASSLTATGELFF
CDR3nt: TGTGCCAGCAGCTTAACAGCCACCGGGGAGCTGTTTTTT

d_gene: TRBD1
v_gene: TRBV7-6
j_gene: TRBJ1-5
abundance: many
CDR3aa: CASSRGHGQGASNQPQHF
CDR3nt: TGTGCCAGCAGCCGCGGACACGGACAGGGGGCTTCCAATCAGCCCCAGCATTTT

d_gene: TRBD1
v_gene: TRBV7-6
j_gene: TRBJ1-2
abundance: few
CDR3aa: CASSPSTGSDYGYTF
CDR3nt: TGTGCCAGCAGCCCGTCGACAGGGTCCGACTATGGCTACACCTTC

d_gene: TRBD1
v_gene: TRBV7-9
j_gene: TRBJ2-3
abundance: many
CDR3aa: CASSLQGNRDTQYF
CDR3nt: TGTGCCAGCAGCCTACAGGGGAACCGGGATACGCAGTATTTT

d_gene: -
v_gene: TRBV7-2
j_gene: TRBJ2-5
abundance: many
CDR3aa: CASSLSFQETQYF
CDR3nt: TGTGCCAGCAGCTTGTCGTTCCAAGAGACCCAGTACTTC

d_gene: TRBD2
v_gene: TRBV7-2
j_gene: TRBJ2-1
abundance: many
CDR3aa: CASSRDSGGSYNEQFF
CDR3nt: TGTGCCAGCAGCCGTGACAGCGGGGGGTCCTACAATGAGCAGTTCTTC

d_gene: TRBD2
v_gene: TRBV7-7
j_gene: TRBJ2-1
abundance: few
CDR3aa: CASSRRLATEQFF
CDR3nt: TGTGCCAGCAGCCGAAGACTAGCTACTGAGCAGTTCTTC

d_gene: TRBD1
v_gene: TRBV20-1
j_gene: TRBJ2-1
abundance: many
CDR3aa: CSAVPGTGVAVQFF
CDR3nt: TGCAGTGCTGTACCCGGGACAGGGGTAGCGGTGCAGTTCTTC

d_gene: TRBD1
v_gene: TRBV5-6
j_gene: TRBJ1-1
abundance: medium-sized
CDR3aa: CASSWVGTEKAFF
CDR3nt: TGTGCCAGCAGCTGGGTAGGGACAGAAAAAGCTTTCTTT

d_gene: TRBD2
v_gene: TRBV11-2
j_gene: TRBJ2-7
abundance: many
CDR3aa: CASSVTSGDPVEQYF
CDR3nt: TGTGCCAGCAGCGTAACTAGCGGGGATCCGGTCGAGCAGTACTTC

d_gene: -
v_gene: TRBV28
j_gene: TRBJ1-2
abundance: many
CDR3aa: CASKRIDYGYTF
CDR3nt: TGTGCCAGCAAGCGGATCGACTATGGCTACACCTTC

d_gene: -
v_gene: TRBV30
j_gene: TRBJ1-5
abundance: many
CDR3aa: CAYSGSIDQPQHF
CDR3nt: TGTGCCTACTCGGGCTCGATAGATCAGCCCCAGCATTTT

d_gene: -
v_gene: TRBV11-2
j_gene: TRBJ2-1
abundance: many
CDR3aa: CASSSYSGTYNEQFF
CDR3nt: TGTGCCAGCAGCTCGTATAGCGGAACCTACAATGAGCAGTTCTTC

d_gene: TRBD2
v_gene: TRBV4-3
j_gene: TRBJ2-7
abundance: many
CDR3aa: CASSRHSGGASYEQYF
CDR3nt: TGCGCCAGCAGCCGACATAGCGGGGGGGCCTCCTACGAGCAGTACTTC

d_gene: TRBD2
v_gene: TRBV7-2
j_gene: TRBJ2-3
abundance: medium-sized
CDR3aa: CASSLELASPQYF
CDR3nt: TGTGCCAGCAGCTTAGAACTAGCGTCGCCGCAGTATTTT

d_gene: -
v_gene: TRBV7-9
j_gene: TRBJ1-1
abundance: many
CDR3aa: CASSRVNTEAFF
CDR3nt: TGTGCCAGCAGCAGGGTGAACACTGAAGCTTTCTTT

d_gene: TRBD1
v_gene: TRBV2
j_gene: TRBJ2-1
abundance: -
CDR3aa: CASSVQGAAYNEQFF
CDR3nt: TGTGCCAGCAGCGTACAGGGGGCCGCTTACAATGAGCAGTTCTTC

d_gene: TRBD1
v_gene: TRBV29-1
j_gene: TRBJ2-3
abundance: many
CDR3aa: CSVGQGGTDTQYF
CDR3nt: TGCAGCGTTGGACAGGGGGGCACAGATACGCAGTATTTT

d_gene: -
v_gene: TRBV2
j_gene: TRBJ2-7
abundance: -
CDR3aa: CASSRDAREQYF
CDR3nt: TGTGCCAGCTCCCGGGACGCAAGGGAGCAGTACTTC

d_gene: TRBD1
v_gene: TRBV24-1
j_gene: TRBJ2-3
abundance: -
CDR3aa: CATSGRTGGRSHVTDTQYF
CDR3nt: TGTGCCACCAGTGGTCGGACAGGGGGCCGGAGCCACGTCACAGATACGCAGTATTTT

d_gene: -
v_gene: TRBV30
j_gene: TRBJ2-7
abundance: medium-sized
CDR3aa: CAWKGPRYEQYF
CDR3nt: TGTGCCTGGAAGGGACCCCGCTACGAGCAGTACTTC

d_gene: TRBD1
v_gene: TRBV5-1
j_gene: TRBJ1-2
abundance: many
CDR3aa: CASSSTDRGTDGYTF
CDR3nt: TGCGCCAGCAGCTCTACGGACAGGGGTACGGATGGCTACACCTTC

d_gene: TRBD1
v_gene: TRBV5-1
j_gene: TRBJ2-5
abundance: many
CDR3aa: CASSLLGLDRGPRGTQYF
CDR3nt: TGCGCCAGCAGCTTGTTGGGACTCGACAGGGGGCCCCGTGGGACCCAGTACTTC

d_gene: TRBD2
v_gene: TRBV10-3
j_gene: TRBJ2-1
abundance: many
CDR3aa: CAISVGAGQRGEQFF
CDR3nt: TGTGCCATCAGTGTGGGCGCGGGGCAGCGGGGTGAGCAGTTCTTC

d_gene: TRBD1
v_gene: TRBV3-1
j_gene: TRBJ2-7
abundance: many
CDR3aa: CASSQAAGGRHEQYF
CDR3nt: TGTGCCAGCAGCCAGGCCGCAGGGGGCCGGCACGAGCAGTACTTC

d_gene: -
v_gene: TRBV20-1
j_gene: TRBJ2-7
abundance: many
CDR3aa: CSANRGPGYEQYF
CDR3nt: TGCAGTGCTAATAGAGGCCCGGGATACGAGCAGTACTTC

d_gene: TRBD2
v_gene: TRBV18
j_gene: TRBJ2-2
abundance: many
CDR3aa: CASSPSTSGVGGELFF
CDR3nt: TGTGCCAGCTCACCATCGACTAGCGGGGTCGGCGGGGAGCTGTTTTTT

d_gene: TRBD2
v_gene: TRBV5-1
j_gene: TRBJ2-3
abundance: many
CDR3aa: CASSLELAGDTDTQYF
CDR3nt: TGCGCCAGCAGCTTGGAGCTAGCGGGGGACACAGATACGCAGTATTTT

d_gene: -
v_gene: TRBV4-2
j_gene: TRBJ1-2
abundance: many
CDR3aa: CASSQIQSGAYGYTF
CDR3nt: TGTGCCAGCAGCCAAATCCAATCAGGGGCCTATGGCTACACCTTC

d_gene: -
v_gene: TRBV10-3
j_gene: TRBJ2-1
abundance: many
CDR3aa: CAISESGLHNEQFF
CDR3nt: TGTGCCATCAGTGAGTCGGGACTCCACAATGAGCAGTTCTTC

d_gene: -
v_gene: TRBV6-2/TRBV6-3
j_gene: TRBJ2-1
abundance: -
CDR3aa: CASRELSTNNEQFF
CDR3nt: TGTGCCAGCAGGGAGTTGAGTACAAACAATGAGCAGTTCTTC

d_gene: -
v_gene: TRBV24-1
j_gene: TRBJ1-5
abundance: many
CDR3aa: CATMKDRIYSNQPQHF
CDR3nt: TGTGCCACCATGAAGGACAGAATTTATAGCAATCAGCCCCAGCATTTT

d_gene: -
v_gene: TRBV19
j_gene: TRBJ1-2
abundance: many
CDR3aa: CASSIGRAGFVLSGYTF
CDR3nt: TGTGCCAGTAGTATAGGAAGGGCAGGGTTCGTCCTCTCTGGCTACACCTTC

d_gene: TRBD1
v_gene: TRBV20-1
j_gene: TRBJ1-4
abundance: many
CDR3aa: CSARDPQRQGATNEKLFF
CDR3nt: TGCAGTGCTAGAGATCCGCAGAGACAGGGGGCAACTAATGAAAAACTGTTTTTT

d_gene: -
v_gene: TRBV3-1
j_gene: TRBJ2-3
abundance: many
CDR3aa: CAARDSLFSTDTQYF
CDR3nt: TGTGCCGCGCGGGACTCCCTGTTTAGCACAGATACGCAGTATTTT

d_gene: TRBD1
v_gene: TRBV14
j_gene: TRBJ2-5
abundance: many
CDR3aa: CASSSRPTGQETQYF
CDR3nt: TGTGCCAGCAGCTCCCGGCCGACAGGGCAAGAGACCCAGTACTTC

d_gene: -
v_gene: TRBV7-6
j_gene: TRBJ1-4
abundance: many
CDR3aa: CASSSRGDRSPQKLFF
CDR3nt: TGTGCCAGCAGCTCCAGGGGCGACAGGAGTCCCCAAAAACTGTTTTTT

d_gene: TRBD2
v_gene: TRBV20-1
j_gene: TRBJ2-2
abundance: -
CDR3aa: CSAREGLDSGELFF
CDR3nt: TGCAGTGCTAGAGAGGGACTAGATAGCGGGGAGCTGTTTTTT

d_gene: -
v_gene: TRBV4-1
j_gene: TRBJ2-7
abundance: medium-sized
CDR3aa: CASSQGGGGSYEQYF
CDR3nt: TGCGCCAGCAGCCAAGGTGGTGGAGGATCCTACGAGCAGTACTTC

d_gene: TRBD1
v_gene: TRBV7-6
j_gene: TRBJ2-5
abundance: many
CDR3aa: CASSLDDRGETQYF
CDR3nt: TGTGCCAGCAGCTTAGACGACAGGGGAGAGACCCAGTACTTC

d_gene: -
v_gene: TRBV6-5
j_gene: TRBJ2-7
abundance: -
CDR3aa: CASSYSRGPYYEQYF
CDR3nt: TGTGCCAGCAGTTACTCGAGGGGTCCTTACTACGAGCAGTACTTC

d_gene: -
v_gene: TRBV7-2
j_gene: TRBJ1-1
abundance: -
CDR3aa: CASTGQMNTEAFF
CDR3nt: TGTGCCAGCACCGGACAGATGAACACTGAAGCTTTCTTT

d_gene: -
v_gene: TRBV29-1
j_gene: TRBJ1-4
abundance: many
CDR3aa: CSVADSNEKLFF
CDR3nt: TGCAGCGTAGCAGATTCAAATGAAAAACTGTTTTTT